The sequence of this T cell receptor beta chain was determined in a study of blood T cells in healthy people across ages. The V and J ends lost 5 bases and 4 bases respectively, with 20 bases between them. Germline V gene data show CDR1 as SGHTA and CDR2 as FQGNSA. This CDR3 spans 17 amino acids. This clonotype was seen a few times. Together with a sample-barcoded 5' primer, a J-beta primer mix was included in a second PCR lasting about 7 to 11 cycles. TCRdb ran MiXCR on the 5' RACE reads and lists one entry per CDR3 protein. The repertoire holds under 2 million distinct CDR3 sequences, with around 35% as singletons.

Sample: blood. The chain links TRBV7-2 to TRBJ2-2; D is ambiguous. The source of this sequence is a woman aged 25 to 39 in good health. CDR3 loop: CASSPETLIKFTGELFF. The CDR3 nucleotides are TGTGCCAGCAGCCCAGAGACACTTATAAAATTCACCGGGGAGCTGTTTTTT.